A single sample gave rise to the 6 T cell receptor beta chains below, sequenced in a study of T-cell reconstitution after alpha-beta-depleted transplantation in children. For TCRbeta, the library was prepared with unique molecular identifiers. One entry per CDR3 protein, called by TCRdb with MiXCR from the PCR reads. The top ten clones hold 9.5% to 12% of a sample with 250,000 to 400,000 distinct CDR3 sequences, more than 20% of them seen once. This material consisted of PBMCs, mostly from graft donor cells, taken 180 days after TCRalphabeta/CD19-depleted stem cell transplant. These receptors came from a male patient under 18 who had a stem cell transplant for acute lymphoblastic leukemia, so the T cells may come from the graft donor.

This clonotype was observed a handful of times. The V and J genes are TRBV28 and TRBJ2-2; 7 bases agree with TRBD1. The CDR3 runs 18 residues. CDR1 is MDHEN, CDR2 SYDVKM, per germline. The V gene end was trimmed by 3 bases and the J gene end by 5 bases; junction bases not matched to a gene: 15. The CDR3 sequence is CASSFSPSGTVETGELFF. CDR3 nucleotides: TGTGCCAGCAGTTTCTCTCCGTCCGGGACAGTTGAGACCGGGGAGCTGTTTTTT.

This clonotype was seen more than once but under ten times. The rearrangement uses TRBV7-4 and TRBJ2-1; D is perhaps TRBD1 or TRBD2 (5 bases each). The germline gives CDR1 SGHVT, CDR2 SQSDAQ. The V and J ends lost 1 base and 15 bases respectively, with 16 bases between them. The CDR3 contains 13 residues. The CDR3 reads CASSLGGIGKRFF. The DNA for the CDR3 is TGTGCCAGCAGCTTAGGGGGGATCGGGAAACGGTTCTTC.

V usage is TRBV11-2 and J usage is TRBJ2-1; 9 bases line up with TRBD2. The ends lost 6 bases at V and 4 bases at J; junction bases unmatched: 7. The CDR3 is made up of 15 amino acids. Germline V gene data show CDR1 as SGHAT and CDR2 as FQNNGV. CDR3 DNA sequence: TGTGCCAGCAGGATACTAGCGGGCTTGTACAATGAGCAGTTCTTC. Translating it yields CASRILAGLYNEQFF.

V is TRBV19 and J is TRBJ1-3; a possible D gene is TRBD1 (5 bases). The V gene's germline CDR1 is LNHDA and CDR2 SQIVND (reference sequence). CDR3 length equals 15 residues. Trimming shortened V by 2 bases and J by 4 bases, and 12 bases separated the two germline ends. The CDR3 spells CASSIRGGYGNTIYF. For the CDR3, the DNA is TGTGCCAGTAGTATACGCGGGGGGTACGGAAACACCATATATTTT.

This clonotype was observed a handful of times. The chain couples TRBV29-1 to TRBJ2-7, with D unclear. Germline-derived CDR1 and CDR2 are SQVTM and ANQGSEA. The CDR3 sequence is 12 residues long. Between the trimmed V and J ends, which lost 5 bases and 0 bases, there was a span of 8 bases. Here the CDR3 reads CSVRKSSYEQYF. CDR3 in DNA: TGCAGCGTTAGAAAAAGCTCCTACGAGCAGTACTTC.

CDR3 bases: TGTGCCAGCAGCCAAGAGCTAGCGGGACCGGGATACGAGCAGTACTTC. Its protein is CASSQELAGPGYEQYF. The V call is TRBV3-1, the J call TRBJ2-7; TRBD2 agrees at 9 bases. The length of the CDR3 is 16 residues. V gave up 0 bases and J gave up 4 bases; unmatched junction bases: 7. The germline V gene encodes CDR1 LGHDT and CDR2 YNNKEL (reference sequence).